This T cell receptor (beta chain) derives from a study of cytomegalovirus exposure and HLA in healthy donors. Study details: Out of around 360 genotyped donors, 81% belonged to the Caucasian-associated ancestry cluster. Points from the study as a whole: The only immune exposure information that was available was CMV serostatus.

It was with 60 Vbeta and 13 Jbeta primers that the PCR ran. Repertoires were generated with immunoSEQ multiplex PCR, while TCRdb's copy carries only in-frame clones and drops some. The table includes 120,000 or so clones, more than 60% detected once. This clone turned up a few times. Its target is unknown. The CDR3 totals 17 residues. Trimming shortened V by 5 bases and J by 2 bases, and 19 bases separated the two germline ends. The germline CDR1 and CDR2 sequences are MGHRA and YSYEKL. This clonotype originated in a man under 40 in good health and CMV-seronegative. The rearrangement links TRBV4-1 to TRBJ1-3; D is unresolved. Sequencing was carried out using PBMCs. CDR3 DNA sequence: TGCGCCAGCAGCGGAGGACTGGGATTTAGTCCTGGAAACACCATATATTTT. It encodes CASSGGLGFSPGNTIYF.